This T cell receptor beta chain was sequenced for a study of cytomegalovirus exposure and HLA in healthy donors. The germline CDR1 and CDR2 sequences are LNHDA and SQIVND (reference sequence). CDR3 size: 14 residues. V lost 9 bases, J lost 4 bases, and 8 bases stayed unmatched. It was with 60 Vbeta and 13 Jbeta primers that the PCR ran. Libraries were prepared by immunoSEQ multiplex PCR; TCRdb keeps only in-frame clonotypes and omits some of them. The profile shows some 240,000 clones, roughly 80% of them singletons. Sequencing was carried out using PBMCs. The clonotype comes from a male donor in good health and CMV-seronegative. This chain connects TRBV19 to TRBJ2-4; TRBD1 matches 8 bases. CDR3 sequence reads: CASRSGTGKNIQYF. CDR3 sequence (DNA): TGTGCCAGCCGATCCGGGACAGGTAAAAACATTCAGTACTTC.